The 5 T cell receptor beta chains below were found in one sample sequenced in a study of identical twins. Using its own MiXCR run on the 5' RACE reads, TCRdb lists one record per CDR3 protein. The data contain roughly 1.6 million distinct CDR3 sequences, around 29% of them singletons. The sequenced sample consisted of cord blood. These receptor sequences come from a newborn girl in good health.

The chain employs TRBV6-2 or TRBV6-3 and TRBJ2-7, with TRBD2 matching over 14 bases. CDR1 is MNHEY and CDR2 is SVGEGT in the germline V gene. Trimming took 5 bases from V and 2 from J; bases not matched to a gene: 8. The CDR3 totals 17 residues. This chain's CDR3 is CASSRTSGRPRAYEQYF. DNA of the CDR3: TGTGCCAGCAGTAGGACTAGCGGGAGGCCACGGGCCTACGAGCAGTACTTC.

The chain couples TRBV12-3 or TRBV12-4 to TRBJ2-5; D may correspond to TRBD1 or TRBD2 (5 bases each). CDR3 length: 11 residues. Trimming shortened V by 1 base and J by 10 bases, and 7 bases separated the two germline ends. Written as DNA, the CDR3 is TGTGCCAGCAGTTTAGGAGGGGACCAGTACTTC. Protein sequence: CASSLGGDQYF.

This clonotype was seen a single time. The chain uses TRBV28 and TRBJ2-3, with TRBD2 matching 13 bases. V was pared by 3 bases and J by 4 bases, with 7 bases of the junction left unmatched. Germline lookup yields CDR1 MDHEN and CDR2 SYDVKM. The CDR3 is 17 residues long. DNA for the CDR3: TGTGCCAGCAGTTTCCAAAGACTAGCGGGAGGCCCAGATACGCAGTATTTT. Translating it yields CASSFQRLAGGPDTQYF.

The chain recombines TRBV4-1 with TRBJ1-4; D remains unclear. This CDR3 is built from 12 residues. The germline V gene has CDR1 MGHRA and CDR2 YSYEKL. The V gene lost 2 bases and the J gene lost 15 bases, with 13 bases spanning the gap. This CDR3 is CASSQLQWGLFF. The CDR3 nucleotides read TGCGCCAGCAGCCAATTACAATGGGGATTGTTTTTT.

This clonotype was observed many times. The gene calls are TRBV7-9 and TRBJ2-3; possible D gene TRBD2, 6 bases. V shed 2 bases and J shed 5 bases, with 8 bases lying between them. The CDR3 runs 13 residues. From germline, CDR1 is SEHNR and CDR2 FQNEAQ (reference sequence). Here the CDR3 DNA reads TGTGCCAGCAGCTTATTTAGCGGAGATACGCAGTATTTT. It codes for CASSLFSGDTQYF.